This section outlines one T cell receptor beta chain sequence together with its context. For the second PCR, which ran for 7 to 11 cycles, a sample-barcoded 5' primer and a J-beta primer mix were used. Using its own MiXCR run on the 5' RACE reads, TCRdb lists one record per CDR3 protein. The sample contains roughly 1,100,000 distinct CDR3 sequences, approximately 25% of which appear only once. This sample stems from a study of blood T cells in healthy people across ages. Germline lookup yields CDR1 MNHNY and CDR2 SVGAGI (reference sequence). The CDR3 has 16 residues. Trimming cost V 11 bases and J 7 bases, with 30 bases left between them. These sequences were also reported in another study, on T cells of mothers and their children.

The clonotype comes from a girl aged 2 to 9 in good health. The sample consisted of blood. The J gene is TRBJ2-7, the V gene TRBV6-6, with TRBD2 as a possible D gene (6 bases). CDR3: CASQVGLAPGLGEQYF. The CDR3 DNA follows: TGTGCCTCCCAGGTGGGGCTAGCGCCAGGCCTCGGGGAGCAGTACTTC.